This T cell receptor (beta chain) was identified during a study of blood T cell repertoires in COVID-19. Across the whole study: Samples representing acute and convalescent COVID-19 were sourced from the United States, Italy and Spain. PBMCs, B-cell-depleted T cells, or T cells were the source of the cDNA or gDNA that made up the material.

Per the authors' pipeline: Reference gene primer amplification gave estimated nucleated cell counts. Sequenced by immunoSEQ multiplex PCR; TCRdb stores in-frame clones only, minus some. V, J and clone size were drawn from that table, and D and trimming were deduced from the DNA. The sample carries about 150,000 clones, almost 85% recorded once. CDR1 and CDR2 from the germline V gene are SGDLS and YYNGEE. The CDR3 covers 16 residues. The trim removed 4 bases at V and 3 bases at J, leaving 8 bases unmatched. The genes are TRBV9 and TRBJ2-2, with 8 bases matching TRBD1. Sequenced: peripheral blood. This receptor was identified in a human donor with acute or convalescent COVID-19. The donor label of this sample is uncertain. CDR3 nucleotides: TGTGCCAGCAGCTCCCGGACAGGGCGGGACACCGGGGAGCTGTTTTTT. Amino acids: CASSSRTGRDTGELFF.